This passage covers 27 T cell receptor beta chains from one sample sequenced in a study of cytomegalovirus exposure and HLA in healthy donors. The study ran its PCR with 60 Vbeta and 13 Jbeta primers. Profiled with immunoSEQ multiplex PCR; TCRdb holds only in-frame clones, not every one. The table lists 100,000 to 130,000 clones, 77% of them singletons. Source material: PBMCs. The receptors shown here come from a male donor in good health and CMV-seronegative.

V is TRBV2 and J is TRBJ2-1; 13 nucleotides align to TRBD2. The CDR3 consists of 22 residues. V lost 10 bases to trimming and J lost 0 bases; unmatched junction nucleotides: 24. The germline gives CDR1 SNHLY, CDR2 FYNNEI. The CDR3 region has the DNA TGTGCCACCCACATGGGGACAGCCAATTTTGGACTAGCGGGAGTCTCCTACAATGAGCAGTTCTTC. Amino acid sequence: CATHMGTANFGLAGVSYNEQFF.

A few counts support this clone. The rearrangement links TRBV5-1 to TRBJ1-3, with unresolved D. From germline, CDR1 is SGHRS and CDR2 YFSETQ. There are 15 residues in the CDR3. The V end lost 3 bases, the J end lost 0 bases, and 10 bases lay between the germline ends. CDR3 sequence (DNA): TGCGCCAGCAGCTCCGAGGGAGGCTCTGGAAACACCATATATTTT. Translated: CASSSEGGSGNTIYF.

V usage is TRBV30 and J usage is TRBJ2-5; 10 nucleotides match TRBD1. Looked up from germline, CDR1 is GTSNPN and CDR2 is SVGIG (reference sequence). This CDR3 contains 13 residues. With 5 bases clipped from V and 5 bases from J, the junction kept 5 bases outside the gene matches. CDR3 sequence (DNA): TGTGCCTGGGACAGGGGGCGCGGGGAGACCCAGTACTTC. It encodes CAWDRGRGETQYF.

This clone was counted only a few times. Here the CDR3 DNA reads TGTGCCAGCAGGAAACAGAAGAACACCGGGGAGCTGTTTTTT. It is translated as CASRKQKNTGELFF. The chain carries TRBV6-5 and TRBJ2-2, with no clear D. Germline CDR1 and CDR2: MNHEY and SVGAGI. The CDR3 sequence is 14 residues long. The V and J ends lost 6 bases and 1 base respectively, with 9 bases between them.

The gene calls are TRBV28 and TRBJ2-1; D uncertain. V gave up 4 bases and J gave up 7 bases, with 11 bases separating them. CDR1 MDHEN and CDR2 SYDVKM come from the germline V gene. The CDR3 runs to 13 residues. The CDR3 DNA sequence: TGTGCCAGCAGTTCGAGGTTCCAGAATGAGCAGTTCTTC. Encoded protein: CASSSRFQNEQFF.

This chain connects TRBV30 to TRBJ2-7; D might be TRBD2 (7 bases). The CDR3 loop spans 13 amino acids. Germline lookup yields CDR1 GTSNPN and CDR2 SVGIG (reference sequence). The CDR3: CAMEGGTGGEQYF. The CDR3 bases are TGTGCAATGGAGGGGGGGACCGGGGGCGAGCAGTACTTC.

This chain uses TRBV21-1 with TRBJ2-7; the table assigns TRBD1, which was not confirmed against the DNA. TRBV21-1 is shown as a pseudogene. The CDR3 is made up of 16 amino acids. This CDR3 reads CASDLIDRGSLYEQYF. DNA for the CDR3: TGTGCCAGCGACCTCATTGACAGGGGGTCCTTATACGAGCAGTACTTC.

The count of this clone is one. V gene TRBV5-1 combines with J gene TRBJ2-5; the D is unclear. Germline CDR1 SGHRS, CDR2 YFSETQ. This CDR3 comprises 12 residues. The germline V and J ends were trimmed by 1 base and 4 bases, with 5 bases remaining between them. In DNA, the CDR3 is TGCGCCAGCAGCTTGCGGTCAGAGACCCAGTACTTC. Protein product: CASSLRSETQYF.

This chain joins TRBV28 and TRBJ2-7; D might be TRBD2 (6 bases). Germline CDR1 MDHEN, CDR2 SYDVKM. CDR3 length: 16 amino acids. The V end was cut by 6 bases, the J end by 2 bases, with 20 bases between. The CDR3 DNA is TGTGCCAGCAGGGCCCCGGGACTTCAATTAACCTACGAGCAGTACTTC. As protein: CASRAPGLQLTYEQYF. Supplemented by reference TRBV28 and TRBJ2-7, the full variable domain reads DVKVTQSSRYLVKRTGEKVFLECVQDMDHENMFWYRQDPGLGLRLIYFSYDVKMKEKGDIPEGYSVSREKKERFSLILESASTNQTSMYLCASRAPGLQLTYEQYFGPGTRLTVT.

J is TRBJ1-2 and V is TRBV7-9; D remains unclear. Germline values: CDR1 SEHNR, CDR2 FQNEAQ (reference sequence). The ends were cut back, 3 bases at V and 4 bases at J, with 15 bases in the middle. This CDR3 has 15 amino acids. The CDR3 here is CASSLEGSHAYGYTF. For the CDR3, the DNA is TGTGCCAGCAGCTTGGAGGGTTCCCACGCCTATGGCTACACCTTC.

There are a few counts of this clone. This chain connects TRBV15 to TRBJ2-1, with 12 bases fitting TRBD2. The ends lost 1 base at V and 4 bases at J; junction bases unmatched: 5. This CDR3 contains 17 residues. The germline gives CDR1 LNHNV, CDR2 YYDKDF (reference sequence). The CDR3 bases are TGTGCCACCAGCAGAGTTTGGACTAGCGGGGTATACAATGAGCAGTTCTTC. It yields the protein CATSRVWTSGVYNEQFF.

V gene TRBV4-1 combines with J gene TRBJ2-1; 7 bases line up with TRBD1. V shed 2 bases and J 4 bases; nucleotides not matched to a gene: 8. CDR3 length: 16 amino acids. The germline CDR1 and CDR2 sequences are MGHRA and YSYEKL. CDR3: CASSQPPGQKYNEQFF. The CDR3 DNA follows: TGCGCCAGCAGCCAACCACCGGGACAGAAGTACAATGAGCAGTTCTTC.

In its sample, this clone was seen a few times. The chain is built from TRBV4-2 and TRBJ2-3, with TRBD2 matching over 9 bases. From germline, CDR1 is LGHNA and CDR2 YNFKEQ. Trimming cost V 0 bases and J 5 bases; bases outside gene matches: 6. The CDR3 consists of 16 residues. CDR3 sequence: CASSQEIAGAVDTQYF. Here the CDR3 DNA reads TGTGCCAGCAGCCAAGAGATAGCGGGAGCGGTAGATACGCAGTATTTT.

The rearrangement uses TRBV2 and TRBJ1-4, with 7 nucleotides matching TRBD1. Germline assignment: CDR1 SNHLY and CDR2 FYNNEI. V lost 7 bases to trimming and J lost 5 bases; unmatched junction nucleotides: 7. The CDR3 is 14 amino acids. The CDR3 coding sequence is TGTGCCAGCACTCAACAGGGGCCGAATGAAAAACTGTTTTTT. Translated, it gives CASTQQGPNEKLFF.

This chain uses TRBV19 with TRBJ1-2, with 8 bases lining up with TRBD1. Trimming took 5 bases from V and 3 from J; bases not matched to a gene: 8. This CDR3 is 15 amino acids long. Germline V gene lookup returns CDR1 LNHDA and CDR2 SQIVND (reference sequence). The CDR3 sequence is CASSLPGQGDYGYTF. CDR3 coding DNA: TGTGCCAGTAGTCTGCCCGGACAGGGTGACTATGGCTACACCTTC.

The chain carries TRBV18 and TRBJ1-1, with D maybe TRBD1 (6 bases). The V end was cut by 2 bases, the J end by 0 bases, with 13 bases between. The CDR3 spans 16 residues. Germline V gene sequence: CDR1 KGHSH, CDR2 LQKENI. CDR3 loop: CASSPKADRLNTEAFF. The CDR3 DNA reads TGTGCCAGCTCACCAAAAGCGGACAGATTGAACACTGAAGCTTTCTTT. The whole variable domain, remainder taken from reference TRBV18 and TRBJ1-1, is NAGVMQNPRHLVRRRGQEARLRCSPMKGHSHVYWYRQLPEEGLKFMVYLQKENIIDESGMPKERFSAEFPKEGPSILRIQQVVRGDSAAYFCASSPKADRLNTEAFFGQGTRLTVV.

The chain is built from TRBV28 and TRBJ1-1; D is possibly TRBD1 (5 bases). The CDR3 has 14 amino acids. In germline, CDR1 is MDHEN, CDR2 SYDVKM. Trimming stripped 3 bases from V and 6 bases from J, with 14 bases between. CDR3 amino acids: CASSFQGSGAEAFF. CDR3 DNA sequence: TGTGCCAGCAGTTTTCAGGGTTCGGGGGCTGAAGCTTTCTTT.

This clone was detected a few times. The chain couples TRBV6-6 to TRBJ2-3; D may be TRBD1 (6 bases). The CDR3 extends over 15 amino acids. Germline values: CDR1 MNHNY, CDR2 SVGAGI (reference sequence). V shed 5 bases and J shed 2 bases, with 14 bases lying between them. CDR3 protein: CASSLLDRNTDTQYF. CDR3 coding DNA: TGTGCCAGCAGTCTACTAGACAGGAACACAGATACGCAGTATTTT.

A few counts support this clone. The rearrangement links TRBV28 to TRBJ1-1; TRBD1 matches 10 bases. Germline trimming cut 6 bases from V and 9 bases from J; bases unmatched to any gene: 10. Germline values: CDR1 MDHEN, CDR2 SYDVKM. This CDR3 is built from 14 residues. The CDR3 bases are TGTGCCAGCAGAGAGACAGGGGGCGCAGGGAAAGCTTTCTTT. Amino acid sequence: CASRETGGAGKAFF.

The rearrangement joins TRBV6-1 to TRBJ1-5; D remains unclear. Germline CDR1 reads MNHNS; CDR2 reads SASEGT. The CDR3 runs to 13 residues. V was trimmed by 2 bases and J by 6 bases, leaving 8 bases between them. In DNA, the CDR3 is TGTGCCAGCAGTGAAACCAGAACTCAGCCCCAGCATTTT. It encodes CASSETRTQPQHF.

This chain connects TRBV6-1 to TRBJ1-1; D is undetermined. In germline, CDR1 is MNHNS, CDR2 SASEGT. Trimming shortened V by 7 bases and J by 7 bases, and 19 bases separated the two germline ends. The CDR3 is 14 residues long. The CDR3 region has the DNA TGTGCCAGCAACCTGGCCGTTACAGCGGGTGAAGCTTTCTTT. It yields the protein CASNLAVTAGEAFF.

The V gene is TRBV19, the J gene TRBJ2-1; tentative D call: TRBD1 (5 bases). The V and J ends lost 0 bases and 2 bases respectively, with 17 bases between them. CDR3 length: 18 residues. Germline V CDR1 and CDR2: LNHDA, SQIVND (reference sequence). This chain's CDR3 is CASSIEGPNLLPYNEQFF. The CDR3 DNA reads TGTGCCAGTAGTATAGAGGGGCCGAACCTGTTACCCTACAATGAGCAGTTCTTC.

The rearrangement uses TRBV6-6 and TRBJ1-2; weak D call: TRBD1 (6 bases). CDR3 size: 13 residues. Germline-derived CDR1 and CDR2 are MNHNY and SVGAGI (reference sequence). V lost 6 bases, J lost 3 bases, and 11 bases lay in between. The CDR3 loop is CASRIHRDYGYTF. The CDR3 nucleotides are TGTGCCAGCAGAATTCACAGGGACTATGGCTACACCTTC.

The rearrangement links TRBV19 to TRBJ2-2; 11 bases line up with TRBD1. The V segment lost 6 bases and the J segment 7 bases; nucleotides outside the gene matches: 7. Looked up from germline, CDR1 is LNHDA and CDR2 is SQIVND (reference sequence). The CDR3 covers 15 residues. CDR3 in amino acids: CASRVGQGAIGELFF. The CDR3 DNA is TGTGCCAGTAGGGTCGGACAGGGGGCTATCGGGGAGCTGTTTTTT.

The chain carries TRBV5-1 and TRBJ2-1, with a weak D call TRBD1 (5 bases). With 7 bases removed from V and 1 base from J, the gap between germline ends came to 18 bases. Germline values: CDR1 SGHRS, CDR2 YFSETQ. The CDR3 consists of 16 residues. DNA of the CDR3: TGCGCCAGCCGGGTCGCTGGGGCACCATCCTACAATGAGCAGTTCTTC. It codes for CASRVAGAPSYNEQFF.

The chain couples TRBV5-1 to TRBJ1-1; D perhaps matches TRBD1 (5 bases). This CDR3 is built from 14 residues. With 0 bases removed from V and 2 bases from J, the gap between germline ends came to 8 bases. CDR1 is SGHRS, CDR2 YFSETQ, per germline. The CDR3 spells CASSLVQENTEAFF. The DNA for the CDR3 is TGCGCCAGCAGCTTGGTACAGGAAAACACTGAAGCTTTCTTT.

The chain has TRBV19 and TRBJ2-1; 8 nucleotides match TRBD1. Germline-derived CDR1 and CDR2 are LNHDA and SQIVND (reference sequence). Trimming took 1 base from V and 8 from J; bases not matched to a gene: 16. The CDR3 has 18 amino acids. The CDR3 bases are TGTGCCAGTAGTATAGTGGCCCCTTCCCAGGGGGCAAAGGATGAGCAGTTCTTC. Its translation: CASSIVAPSQGAKDEQFF.